The rows below give T cell receptor beta chains drawn from one sample of a study of cytomegalovirus exposure and HLA in healthy donors. Measured with immunoSEQ multiplex PCR; TCRdb has only the in-frame clones, and not every one. The table records about 140,000 clones, 84% of them present only once. Sequenced material: PBMCs. These receptor sequences come from a woman aged 30 to 39 in good health and CMV-seronegative. CDR3s include the opening cysteine and the closing phenylalanine or tryptophan. Fields, in order: J gene, clone size, V gene, D gene, CDR3 length, CDR3 protein, CDR3 DNA. The D gene is left open where the match is weak. Expanded clones are given a class, and other clones once, few, many or no size at all.

TRBJ2-7 . TRBV15 . 14 CATSRETSGYEQYF TGTGCCACCAGCAGAGAGACTTCAGGGTACGAGCAGTACTTC
TRBJ2-7 . TRBV4-1 TRBD1 15 CASSLSPGQGDEQYF TGCGCCAGCAGCTTAAGTCCGGGACAGGGCGACGAGCAGTACTTC
TRBJ1-3 . TRBV4-1 . 16 CASSPLGKASGNTIYF TGCGCCAGCAGCCCCCTGGGCAAGGCCTCTGGAAACACCATATATTTT
TRBJ2-6 . TRBV19 TRBD1 20 CASSIRGGDSAFSGANVLTF TGTGCCAGTAGTATTCGCGGTGGGGACAGCGCATTTTCTGGGGCCAACGTCCTGACTTTC
TRBJ1-1 . TRBV25-1 . 14 CASSESSGGTEAFF TGTGCCAGCAGTGAATCTTCAGGAGGGACTGAAGCTTTCTTT
TRBJ1-5 . TRBV6-6 TRBD1 15 CASSYSDRDHQPQHF TGTGCCAGCAGTTATTCCGACAGGGACCATCAGCCCCAGCATTTT
TRBJ1-2 few TRBV27 TRBD1 15 CASSDMTGQHEGYTF TGTGCCAGCAGTGATATGACAGGGCAACATGAGGGCTACACCTTC
TRBJ1-1 once TRBV5-1 TRBD1 17 CASSLATWTGKNTEAFF TGCGCCAGCAGCTTGGCCACATGGACAGGGAAGAACACTGAAGCTTTCTTT
TRBJ1-2 once TRBV7-9 . 13 CASSSGGYYGYTF TGTGCCAGCTCCAGCGGGGGTTACTATGGCTACACCTTC
TRBJ2-3 . TRBV5-4 TRBD1 20 CASSGAGKGQGNGGTDTQYF TGTGCCAGCAGCGGCGCCGGAAAGGGACAGGGCAACGGTGGCACAGATACGCAGTATTTT
TRBJ2-1 . TRBV9 TRBD2 16 CASSGSGGLAGGEQFF TGTGCCAGCAGCGGATCCGGGGGACTAGCGGGGGGTGAGCAGTTCTTC
TRBJ2-7 . TRBV2 TRBD2 14 CASNPSGRHYEQYF TGTGCCAGCAACCCTAGCGGGAGACACTACGAGCAGTACTTC
TRBJ1-2 . TRBV12-5 . 14 CASGLVTANYGYTF TGTGCTAGTGGTTTGGTAACAGCTAACTATGGCTACACCTTC
TRBJ2-2 . TRBV9 . 15 CASSNLRGYTGELFF TGTGCCAGCAGCAACCTTCGGGGATACACCGGGGAGCTGTTTTTT
TRBJ1-1 . TRBV5-1 TRBD1 13 CASTGQGETEAFF TGCGCCAGCACTGGACAGGGTGAGACTGAAGCTTTCTTT
TRBJ2-7 . TRBV27 TRBD1 15 CASSKTGQGFNEQYF TGTGCCAGCAGTAAAACCGGACAGGGGTTCAACGAGCAGTACTTC
TRBJ1-2 . TRBV5-1 . 14 CASSLFREKYGYTF TGCGCCAGCAGCTTGTTCCGGGAAAAATATGGCTACACCTTC
TRBJ1-4 once TRBV15 . 16 CATSRDIAASNEKLFF TGTGCCACCAGCAGAGATATTGCGGCCTCTAATGAAAAACTGTTTTTT
TRBJ2-1 . TRBV6-5 TRBD2 16 CASSYERGGWYNEQFF TGTGCCAGCAGTTACGAGCGGGGGGGCTGGTACAATGAGCAGTTCTTC
TRBJ1-1 . TRBV7-3 . 14 CASSSQPGQGKAFF TGTGCCAGCAGCTCACAACCGGGACAAGGAAAAGCTTTCTTT
TRBJ2-5 . TRBV27 TRBD2 14 CASTSLAGGKTQYF TGTGCCAGCACCAGCCTAGCGGGGGGTAAGACCCAGTACTTC
TRBJ1-1 . TRBV30 . 13 CAFTGRGNTEAFF TGTGCCTTCACAGGGAGGGGTAACACTGAAGCTTTCTTT
TRBJ1-4 once TRBV5-1 . 13 CASNTGSGEKLFF TGCGCCAGCAATACAGGGTCCGGTGAAAAACTGTTTTTT
TRBJ2-7 . TRBV4-1 . 13 CASSQAVFDEQYF TGCGCCAGCAGCCAAGCGGTTTTTGACGAGCAGTACTTC
TRBJ1-1 . TRBV27 TRBD1 15 CASSLTGVMNTEAFF TGTGCCAGCAGTTTGACAGGGGTCATGAACACTGAAGCTTTCTTT
TRBJ1-2 . TRBV6-5 . 12 CASTLNEGGYTF TGTGCCAGCACTTTGAACGAGGGCGGCTACACCTTC